A single sample is the source of the 16 T cell receptor beta chains below, sequenced in a study of blood T cell repertoires in COVID-19. Generated by immunoSEQ multiplex PCR, the TCRdb table keeps only in-frame clones and is missing some. The table shows a few hundred thousand clones, with about 90% occurring only once. Specimen: PBMCs or T cells enriched from blood (not recorded which). Receptors originate from a woman aged 45-60 years in a cohort exposed to, infected with or recovered from COVID-19 (not recorded which).

The V gene is TRBV4-2, the J gene TRBJ2-1; D unresolved. Germline lookup yields CDR1 LGHNA and CDR2 YNFKEQ. V shed 1 base and J shed 0 bases, with 10 bases lying between them. CDR3 length: 16 amino acids. CDR3: CASSQGLPSSYNEQFF. The CDR3, as DNA: TGTGCCAGCAGCCAAGGCTTACCGAGCTCCTACAATGAGCAGTTCTTC.

As DNA, the CDR3 is TGTGCCAGCAGCTACAGGACAGCAACTAATGAAAAACTGTTTTTT. Encoded protein: CASSYRTATNEKLFF. The chain joins TRBV11-2 to TRBJ1-4, with D perhaps matching TRBD1 (6 bases). V was cut by 4 bases and J by 0 bases, with 9 bases left in between. This CDR3 is 15 amino acids long. Looked up from germline, CDR1 is SGHAT and CDR2 is FQNNGV.

V and J are TRBV7-9 and TRBJ1-5, with 8 bases fitting TRBD1. Germline lookup yields CDR1 SEHNR and CDR2 FQNEAQ (reference sequence). The CDR3 runs to 16 residues. The V gene end was trimmed by 5 bases and the J gene end by 2 bases; junction bases not matched to a gene: 8. The chain's CDR3 is CASSPQGQGGNQPQHF. DNA for the CDR3: TGTGCCAGCAGCCCACAAGGACAGGGAGGCAATCAGCCCCAGCATTTT.

The chain is built from TRBV27 and TRBJ2-5; 12 bases fit TRBD2. In germline, CDR1 is MNHEY, CDR2 SMNVEV (reference sequence). The V and J ends lost 10 bases and 2 bases, in that order; junction bases with no gene match: 8. This CDR3 region has 15 residues. CDR3 residues: CATSRTSGEQETQYF. The CDR3 DNA follows: TGTGCCACCTCACGGACTAGCGGGGAGCAAGAGACCCAGTACTTC.

V is TRBV7-9 and J is TRBJ1-1, with TRBD1 as a possible D gene (5 bases). The germline gives CDR1 SEHNR, CDR2 FQNEAQ (reference sequence). This CDR3 region has 15 residues. Trimming removed 5 bases at V and 4 bases at J, with 17 bases between. In nucleotides, the CDR3 is TGTGCCAGCAGCCAAGCCGCAGGGATGGCCACTGAAGCTTTCTTT. Protein: CASSQAAGMATEAFF.

This clone was counted a few times. J is TRBJ1-1 and V is TRBV5-8, with 8 bases lining up with TRBD1. Germline lookup yields CDR1 SGHTS and CDR2 YDEGEE. The CDR3 contains 14 residues. After removal of 1 base from V and 7 bases from J, the junction contained 6 bases not matched to a gene. The chain's CDR3 is CASSLWTGRGEAFF. The DNA for the CDR3 is TGTGCCAGCAGCTTGTGGACAGGGAGGGGTGAAGCTTTCTTT.

This clone was picked up a small number of times. The CDR3 loop is CASSRGGQPQHF. The DNA for the CDR3 is TGTGCCAGCAGCCGGGGAGGTCAGCCCCAGCATTTT. This rearrangement joins TRBV12-3 or TRBV12-4 to TRBJ1-5, with D unresolved. The CDR3 is 12 residues long. Deletions cut 6 bases from V and 6 bases from J, with 9 bases between.

The chain carries TRBV27 and TRBJ1-1; D gene unclear. Germline CDR1 MNHEY, CDR2 SMNVEV (reference sequence). The CDR3 length is 13 residues. The ends were cut back, 5 bases at V and 1 base at J, with 8 bases in the middle. The CDR3 loop is CASSPRRNTEAFF. CDR3 DNA sequence: TGTGCCAGCAGTCCAAGGAGGAACACTGAAGCTTTCTTT.

This clone came up once. The chain has TRBV6-5 and TRBJ2-7; no clear D. The length of the CDR3 is 11 residues. Germline assignment: CDR1 MNHEY and CDR2 SVGAGI. V was trimmed by 1 base and J by 6 bases, leaving 4 bases between them. Written as DNA, the CDR3 is TGTGCCAGCAGTTACTTGGCCGAGCAGTACTTC. It yields the protein CASSYLAEQYF.

This clone was seen a handful of times. This chain uses TRBV11-2 with TRBJ2-5; TRBD2 matches 12 bases. The CDR3 runs 15 residues. V dropped 7 bases and J dropped 4; count of bases not matched to a gene: 7. The germline CDR1 and CDR2 sequences are SGHAT and FQNNGV. CDR3 in DNA: TGTGCCAGCATCGCGACTAGCGGGGGATTAGAGACCCAGTACTTC. Amino acids: CASIATSGGLETQYF.

The chain uses TRBV5-4 and TRBJ1-2; 10 bases are a match to TRBD1. CDR3 length equals 16 residues. V lost 4 bases to trimming and J lost 7 bases; unmatched junction nucleotides: 13. Germline CDR1 is SGHNT and CDR2 is YYREEE (reference sequence). CDR3 region: CASSDHAGQGILGYTF. The CDR3 DNA reads as TGTGCCAGCAGCGATCACGCGGGACAGGGGATCCTTGGCTACACCTTC.

J is TRBJ1-5 and V is TRBV30, with 7 nucleotides matching TRBD1. In germline, CDR1 is GTSNPN, CDR2 SVGIG (reference sequence). V was pared by 1 base and J by 6 bases, with 3 bases of the junction left unmatched. This CDR3 region has 13 residues. CDR3 coding DNA: TGTGCCTGGAGTGCCCACAGGGGTCAGCCCCAGCATTTT. It translates to CAWSAHRGQPQHF.

The chain uses TRBV28 and TRBJ1-4; 8 nucleotides line up with TRBD1. V lost 4 bases and J lost 5; bases outside the gene matches: 6. This CDR3 has 15 residues. Per the germline V gene, CDR1 is MDHEN and CDR2 is SYDVKM. CDR3 region: CASSSGGQLNEKLFF. CDR3 coding DNA: TGTGCCAGCAGTTCAGGGGGCCAACTAAATGAAAAACTGTTTTTT. Full variable domain (missing parts from reference TRBV28 and TRBJ1-4): DVKVTQSSRYLVKRTGEKVFLECVQDMDHENMFWYRQDPGLGLRLIYFSYDVKMKEKGDIPEGYSVSREKKERFSLILESASTNQTSMYLCASSSGGQLNEKLFFGSGTQLSVL.

The V gene is TRBV7-2, the J gene TRBJ1-1; D not certain. The germline CDR1 and CDR2 sequences are SGHTA and FQGNSA. The CDR3 extends over 15 amino acids. Trimming pared 0 bases from V and 13 bases from J, leaving 21 bases between. The CDR3 loop is CASSLANPGGLFDFF. The DNA of the CDR3 is TGTGCCAGCAGCTTAGCGAATCCAGGTGGACTTTTCGATTTCTTT.

V and J are TRBV28 and TRBJ1-2, with D hard to call. V was shortened by 6 bases and J by 1 base, with 6 bases between the two germline ends. CDR3 length: 12 residues. The germline gives CDR1 MDHEN, CDR2 SYDVKM. CDR3 sequence: CASSGSNYGYTF. The CDR3 coding sequence is TGTGCCAGCAGCGGGAGTAACTATGGCTACACCTTC.

The chain is built from TRBV6-1 and TRBJ1-1; 7 bases agree with TRBD1. J lost 6 bases, V lost 3 bases, and 7 bases had no gene match. The CDR3 is 14 residues long. Germline-derived CDR1 and CDR2 are MNHNS and SASEGT. The CDR3 reads CASSDQGGSSEAFF. CDR3 coding DNA: TGTGCCAGCAGTGACCAGGGGGGTAGCTCTGAAGCTTTCTTT.